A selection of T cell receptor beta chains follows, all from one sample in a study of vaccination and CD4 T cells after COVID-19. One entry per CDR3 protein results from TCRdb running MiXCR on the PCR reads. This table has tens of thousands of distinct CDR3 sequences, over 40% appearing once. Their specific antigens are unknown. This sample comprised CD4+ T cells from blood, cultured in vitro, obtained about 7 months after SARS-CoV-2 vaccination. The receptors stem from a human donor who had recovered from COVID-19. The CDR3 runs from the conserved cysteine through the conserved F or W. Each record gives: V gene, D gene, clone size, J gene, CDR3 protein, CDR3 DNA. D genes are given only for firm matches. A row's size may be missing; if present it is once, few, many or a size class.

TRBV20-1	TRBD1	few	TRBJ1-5	CSARDTGQNQPQHF	TGCAGTGCTAGAGATACGGGACAGAATCAGCCCCAGCATTTT
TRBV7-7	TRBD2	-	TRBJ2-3	CASSTGGGRTDTQYF	TGTGCTAGCAGCACCGGGGGAGGGAGGACAGATACGCAGTATTTT
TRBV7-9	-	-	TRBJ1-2	CASSLVMGGYTF	TGTGCCAGCAGCTTAGTTATGGGTGGCTACACCTTC
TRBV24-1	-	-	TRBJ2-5	CATSDTSAGRGQETQYF	TGTGCCACCAGTGATACATCAGCGGGAAGGGGGCAAGAGACCCAGTACTTC
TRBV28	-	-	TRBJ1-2	CVSTDNYGYTF	TGTGTCTCCACCGATAACTATGGCTACACCTTC
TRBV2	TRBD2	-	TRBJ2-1	CASRAGLAGGDNEQFF	TGTGCCAGCAGGGCCGGACTAGCGGGAGGGGACAATGAGCAGTTCTTC
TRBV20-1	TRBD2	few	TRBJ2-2	CSVSTSGTNTGELFF	TGCAGTGTTTCGACTAGCGGGACAAACACCGGGGAGCTGTTTTTT
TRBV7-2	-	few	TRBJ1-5	CASSFSGTVSNQPQHF	TGTGCCAGCAGCTTTTCTGGGACGGTCTCAAATCAGCCCCAGCATTTT
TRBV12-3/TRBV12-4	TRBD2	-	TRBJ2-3	CASSSSSGPGSDTQYF	TGTGCCAGCAGTTCTTCTAGCGGCCCGGGGTCGGATACGCAGTATTTT
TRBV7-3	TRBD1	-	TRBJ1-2	CASSLSSTGGYYGYTF	TGTGCCAGCAGCTTAAGTAGTACAGGGGGCTACTATGGCTACACCTTC
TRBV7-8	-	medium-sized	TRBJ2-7	CASSLDRVKDEQYF	TGTGCCAGCAGCTTAGACAGGGTGAAAGACGAGCAGTACTTC
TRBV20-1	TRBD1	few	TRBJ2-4	CSAPWTGGYIQYF	TGCAGTGCCCCTTGGACAGGGGGCTACATTCAGTACTTC
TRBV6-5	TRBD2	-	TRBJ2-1	CASSYTLAGGPSEQFF	TGTGCCAGCAGTTACACTCTAGCGGGAGGGCCAAGTGAGCAGTTCTTC
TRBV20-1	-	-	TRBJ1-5	CSASEGFGNQPQHF	TGCAGTGCTAGTGAGGGCTTCGGCAATCAGCCCCAGCATTTT
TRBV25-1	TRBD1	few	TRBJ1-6	CASSVTGGVSPLHF	TGTGCCAGCAGTGTAACAGGGGGCGTTTCACCCCTCCACTTT
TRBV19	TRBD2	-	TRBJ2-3	CASSPFRGGNIDTQYF	TGTGCCAGTAGTCCTTTTCGCGGGGGGAATATAGATACGCAGTATTTT
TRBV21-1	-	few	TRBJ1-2	CASSPQGPPRRYTF	TGTGCCAGCAGCCCACAGGGGCCTCCGAGGAGATACACCTTC
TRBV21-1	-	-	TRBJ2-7	CASSKQGEQYF	TGTGCCAGCAGCAAACAGGGCGAGCAGTACTTC
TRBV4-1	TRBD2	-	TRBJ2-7	CASSQSLAVISYEQYF	TGCGCCAGCAGCCAGTCTCTAGCGGTAATCTCCTACGAGCAGTACTTC
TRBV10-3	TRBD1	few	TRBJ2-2	CAISPGQGAIGELFF	TGTGCCATCAGTCCGGGACAGGGGGCCATCGGGGAGCTGTTTTTT
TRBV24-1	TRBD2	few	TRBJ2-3	CATSGASGTDTQYF	TGTGCCACCAGTGGGGCTAGCGGGACAGATACGCAGTATTTT
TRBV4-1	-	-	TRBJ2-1	CASSPQWGDEQFF	TGCGCCAGCAGCCCTCAATGGGGCGATGAGCAGTTCTTC
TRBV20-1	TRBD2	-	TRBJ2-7	CSASALLAEWEQYF	TGCAGTGCTAGTGCGTTACTAGCGGAGTGGGAGCAGTACTTC
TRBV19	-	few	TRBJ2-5	CASSIFRGAQGGETQYF	TGTGCCAGTAGTATTTTCAGGGGCGCGCAAGGTGGCGAGACCCAGTACTTC
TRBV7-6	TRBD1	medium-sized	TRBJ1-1	CASSSRQGANTEAFF	TGTGCCAGCAGCTCTCGACAGGGGGCGAACACTGAAGCTTTCTTT
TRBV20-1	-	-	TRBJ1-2	CSARDRGAYGYTF	TGCAGTGCTAGAGACAGGGGCGCCTATGGCTACACCTTC
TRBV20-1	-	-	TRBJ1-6	CSARSAGGESPLHF	TGCAGTGCTAGGTCCGCTGGCGGGGAATCACCCCTCCACTTT
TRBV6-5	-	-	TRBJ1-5	CASSYGQIYSNQPQHF	TGTGCCAGCAGTTACGGGCAGATCTATAGCAATCAGCCCCAGCATTTT
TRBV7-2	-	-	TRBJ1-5	CASSLGSHTFGPQHF	TGTGCCAGCAGCTTAGGATCGCACACCTTTGGGCCCCAGCATTTT
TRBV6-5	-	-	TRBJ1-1	CASSYSTNTEAFF	TGTGCCAGCAGTTACTCGACGAACACTGAAGCTTTCTTT
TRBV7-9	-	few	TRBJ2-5	CASSPGRRSETQYF	TGTGCCAGCAGCCCGGGACGGCGAAGCGAGACCCAGTACTTC
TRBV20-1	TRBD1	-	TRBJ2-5	CSASPGQGREETQYF	TGCAGTGCTAGCCCGGGACAGGGGCGGGAGGAGACCCAGTACTTC
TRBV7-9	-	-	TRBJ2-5	CASSLGQGLETQYF	TGTGCCAGCAGCTTAGGTCAGGGTCTTGAGACCCAGTACTTC
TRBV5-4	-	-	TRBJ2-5	CASSLAGLETQYF	TGTGCCAGCAGCTTGGCGGGTCTTGAGACCCAGTACTTC